The rows below give T cell receptor beta chains drawn from one sample of a study of regulatory T cells in long-lasting Graves disease. TCRdb re-called the multiplex PCR reads through MiXCR, storing one row per CDR3 protein. The sample consists of 400,000 to 500,000 distinct CDR3 sequences, around 21% of them appearing once. The sample here was peripheral blood mononuclear cells (PBMCs), taken when the disease was refractory, from a patient treated with antithyroid drugs. The source is a female donor with Graves disease. Each CDR3 is given with its conserved first and last residue. D genes are given only for firm matches. Rows may omit the clone size; those that give it use once, few, many or a size class.

d_gene,len,v_gene,abundance,j_gene,CDR3nt,CDR3aa
NA,14,TRBV20-1,NA,TRBJ1-5,TGCAGTGTAGCAGGGTGGATTCCTGGTCAGCCCCAGCATTTT,CSVAGWIPGQPQHF
NA,11,TRBV29-1,many,TRBJ1-1,TGCAGCGCTATGACTAACACTGAAGCTTTCTTT,CSAMTNTEAFF
NA,13,TRBV14,many,TRBJ2-7,TGTGCCAGCAGCCCGTCAACAGTATGGGAGCAGTACTTC,CASSPSTVWEQYF
NA,14,TRBV27,many,TRBJ2-7,TGTGCCAGCAGTGCCCGACTAGGCGTGTACGAGCAGTACTTC,CASSARLGVYEQYF
TRBD2,15,TRBV12-3/TRBV12-4,many,TRBJ2-5,TGTGCCAGCAGTTACAGCGGGAGTCCGGGAGAGACCCAGTACTTC,CASSYSGSPGETQYF
NA,13,TRBV28,NA,TRBJ2-2,TGTGCCAGCAGGGACTTCTACACCGGGGAGCTGTTTTTT,CASRDFYTGELFF
NA,15,TRBV28,NA,TRBJ2-7,TGTGCCAGCAGTTTAGGCCGGACACCTGCCTACGAGCAGTACTTC,CASSLGRTPAYEQYF
NA,13,TRBV6-1,NA,TRBJ1-1,TGTGCCAGTACGTACGGGTATAGCACTGAAGCTTTCTTT,CASTYGYSTEAFF
NA,13,TRBV28,many,TRBJ2-3,TGTGCCAGCTCCCCCGACAGCACAGATACGCAGTATTTT,CASSPDSTDTQYF
NA,14,TRBV2,many,TRBJ2-5,TGTGCCAGCAGACGACCGACAGAACAAGAGACCCAGTACTTC,CASRRPTEQETQYF
NA,13,TRBV30,few,TRBJ1-6,TGTGCCTGGAGTTTTGGGAATAATTCACCCCTCCACTTT,CAWSFGNNSPLHF
NA,13,TRBV6-5,NA,TRBJ2-2,TGTGCCAGCAGTTGGGTTCTGGGCGGGGAGCTGTTTTTT,CASSWVLGGELFF
TRBD1,15,TRBV6-1,NA,TRBJ2-7,TGTGCCAGCGGTGTGGGGCAGGGGGCTACAGGCGAGCAGTACTTC,CASGVGQGATGEQYF
TRBD2,16,TRBV7-3,NA,TRBJ2-1,TGTGCCAGCAGCCCCGGGAGGGGCGGAATTGTTGCTGAGCAGTTCTTC,CASSPGRGGIVAEQFF
NA,17,TRBV24-1,NA,TRBJ1-5,TGTGCCACCAGTAAGGTACGGGGGCCCCTAAGCAATCAGCCCCAGCATTTT,CATSKVRGPLSNQPQHF
NA,14,TRBV5-1,many,TRBJ2-2,TGCGCCAGCCGACGTGAGGTGAACACCGGGGAGCTGTTTTTT,CASRREVNTGELFF
TRBD2,14,TRBV12-3/TRBV12-4,many,TRBJ2-7,TGTGCCAGCAGTCCGGGACTAACCCTACGAGTGGAGTACTTC,CASSPGLTLRVEYF
NA,15,TRBV3-1,NA,TRBJ1-3,TGTGCCAGCAGCCATAACAGGAGATCGGGAAACACCATATATTTT,CASSHNRRSGNTIYF
NA,15,TRBV28,many,TRBJ1-5,TGTGCCAGCAGTTTAGGGGTTTATAGCAATCAGCCCCAGCATTTT,CASSLGVYSNQPQHF
NA,15,TRBV6-1,few,TRBJ1-5,TGTGCCAGCAGACCCTCGGGGCTGAGCAATCAGCCCCAGCATTTT,CASRPSGLSNQPQHF
TRBD1,16,TRBV7-8,many,TRBJ1-2,TGTGCCAGCAGCTTATTCCGGGACAGGGGCCTTTATGGCTACACCTTC,CASSLFRDRGLYGYTF
TRBD1,18,TRBV28,many,TRBJ2-2,TGTGCCAGCAGCCGGGACAGGTTACGGATCACGAACACCGGGGAGCTGTTTTTT,CASSRDRLRITNTGELFF
NA,15,TRBV7-8,many,TRBJ2-2,TGTGCCAGCAGCTTTCCCGGACCGACCACCGGGGAGCTGTTTTTT,CASSFPGPTTGELFF
NA,12,TRBV6-2/TRBV6-3,many,TRBJ1-1,TGTGCCAGCAGTCGGACCGGCACTGAAGCTTTCTTT,CASSRTGTEAFF
NA,12,TRBV30,few,TRBJ1-1,TGTGCCTGGGGGGGAGGGGCTCCAGAAGCTTTCTTT,CAWGGGAPEAFF
NA,13,TRBV12-3/TRBV12-4,many,TRBJ2-7,TGTGCCAGCAGTTTAGAAAGGCACTACGAGCAGTACTTC,CASSLERHYEQYF
NA,14,TRBV7-2,NA,TRBJ1-1,TGTGCCAGCACCCTGGGGGGGGGGGGCACTGAAGCTTTCTTT,CASTLGGGGTEAFF
TRBD2,17,TRBV10-3,many,TRBJ2-7,TGTGCCATCAGTGAGTCTCTAGCGGGAGGGCCGAGTTACGAGCAGTACTTC,CAISESLAGGPSYEQYF
NA,13,TRBV6-5,many,TRBJ2-7,TGTGCCAGCAGTTATGGAGGGGAATACGAGCAGTACTTC,CASSYGGEYEQYF
NA,16,TRBV6-6,few,TRBJ2-5,TGTGCCAGCAGTTACTCGTTTTGGGGTAACCAAGAGACCCAGTACTTC,CASSYSFWGNQETQYF
NA,11,TRBV7-9,few,TRBJ1-4,TGTGCCAGCAGCACCGATGAAAAACTGTTTTTT,CASSTDEKLFF
NA,14,TRBV13,many,TRBJ1-1,TGTGCCAGCAGCTTAGAAGACGAGGGCACTGAAGCTTTCTTT,CASSLEDEGTEAFF
TRBD2,16,TRBV7-9,NA,TRBJ2-5,TGTGCCAGCAGCGACCGGACTAGCGGGAGTCGTGAGACCCAGTACTTC,CASSDRTSGSRETQYF
NA,14,TRBV15,NA,TRBJ2-7,TGTGCCACCAGCAGAGACGGCATCGTTTACGAGCAGTACTTC,CATSRDGIVYEQYF
NA,14,TRBV28,many,TRBJ2-5,TGTGCCAGCAGTTTACGGCGGGGACAAGAGACCCAGTACTTC,CASSLRRGQETQYF
NA,16,TRBV9,few,TRBJ1-1,TGTGCCAGCAGCGTAGGCCCCCGAGGGATAAACACTGAAGCTTTCTTT,CASSVGPRGINTEAFF
NA,16,TRBV19,few,TRBJ1-4,TGTGCCAGTAGTGTAAGCGAGGGGAATCCAAATGAAAAACTGTTTTTT,CASSVSEGNPNEKLFF
NA,11,TRBV2,many,TRBJ2-7,TGTGCCAGCGGAGACGGTTCCGAGCAGTACTTC,CASGDGSEQYF
NA,14,TRBV6-5,many,TRBJ2-7,TGTGCCAGCAGTTCTGAGGCCAGCACCTACGAGCAGTACTTC,CASSSEASTYEQYF
TRBD1,15,TRBV28,many,TRBJ1-2,TGTGCCAGCACCACACCGGGACAGGGCTTTTGGGGCTACACCTTC,CASTTPGQGFWGYTF
NA,14,TRBV27,many,TRBJ1-5,TGTGCCAGCAGTTTAGCCCCAGGCAGTCAGCCCCAGCATTTT,CASSLAPGSQPQHF
NA,18,TRBV4-2,few,TRBJ2-7,TGTGCCAGCAGCCAAGATGACAGTGGCTCGACATTCCTTAACGAGCAGTACTTC,CASSQDDSGSTFLNEQYF
TRBD2,12,TRBV29-1,NA,TRBJ2-2,TGCAGCGGGGGGACTAGTCCCGGGGAGCTGTTTTTT,CSGGTSPGELFF
TRBD1,17,TRBV6-5,many,TRBJ1-1,TGTGCCAGCAGTTACTCGAGGGCAGGGGGTACGAACACTGAAGCTTTCTTT,CASSYSRAGGTNTEAFF
NA,13,TRBV19,NA,TRBJ1-1,TGTGCCAGTAGTGCCGCTAAGGGGCGAGAAGCTTTCTTT,CASSAAKGREAFF
NA,14,TRBV7-6,NA,TRBJ2-5,TGTGCCAGCAGCTCAAGCGTGCAGCAAGAGACCCAGTACTTC,CASSSSVQQETQYF